Sequencing of this T cell receptor (beta chain) was carried out in a study of a mutant IDH1 vaccine in newly diagnosed glioma. Study overall: Previous care, which was radiotherapy, temozolomide, or both, most often involved both. Regarding the study as a whole: The vaccine induced immune responses, and these occurred in approximately 94% of patients.

The data were produced by immunoSEQ multiplex PCR, yet TCRdb's version contains in-frame clones alone and is incomplete. Of about 98,000 clones in the sample, roughly 90% were seen once. Noted time point: baseline, week 1 (first vaccination visit). Specified treatment: pre-vaccination baseline after standard-of-care therapy. V shed 3 bases and J shed 7 bases, with 18 bases lying between them. The CDR3 contains 14 residues. The germline gives CDR1 GTSNPN, CDR2 SVGIG (reference sequence). Points on this clone: Antigen specificity is unknown.

The sequences come from PBMCs, collected from a glioma patient treated with radiotherapy, temozolomide or both. The receptor comes from a woman between 50 and 59 years old with glioma. This rearrangement joins TRBV30 to TRBJ1-1; D not certain. CDR3 region: CAWRGGWSLGEAFF. The CDR3 DNA reads as TGTGCCTGGAGGGGAGGGTGGAGCCTGGGTGAAGCTTTCTTT.